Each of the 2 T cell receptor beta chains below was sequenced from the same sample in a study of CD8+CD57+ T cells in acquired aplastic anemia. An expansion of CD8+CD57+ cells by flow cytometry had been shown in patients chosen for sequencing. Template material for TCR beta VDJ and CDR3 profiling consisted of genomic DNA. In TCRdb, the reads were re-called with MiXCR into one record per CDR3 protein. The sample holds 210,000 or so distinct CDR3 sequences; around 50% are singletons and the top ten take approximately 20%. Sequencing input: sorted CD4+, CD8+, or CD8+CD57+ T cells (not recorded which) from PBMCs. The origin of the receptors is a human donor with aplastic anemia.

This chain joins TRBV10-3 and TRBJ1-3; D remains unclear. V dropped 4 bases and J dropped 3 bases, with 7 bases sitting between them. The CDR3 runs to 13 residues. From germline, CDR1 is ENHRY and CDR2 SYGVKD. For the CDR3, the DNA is TGTGCCATCAGTGGCGGCAGTGGAAACACCATATATTTT. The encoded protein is CAISGGSGNTIYF.

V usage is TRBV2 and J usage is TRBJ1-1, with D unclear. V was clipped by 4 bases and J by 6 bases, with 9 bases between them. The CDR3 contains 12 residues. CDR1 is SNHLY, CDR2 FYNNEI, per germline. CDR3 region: CASSGAGAEAFF. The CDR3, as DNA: TGTGCCAGCAGTGGAGCGGGTGCTGAAGCTTTCTTT.